This T cell receptor (beta chain) was retrieved from a study of T cell repertoires in aging, cancer and after chemotherapy. Study-wide points: No conclusions about immunological memory after chemotherapy can be drawn from the repertoire data. Across the chemotherapy interval, each cancer cohort showed higher median generation probability, suggesting thymic rebound.

Trimming stripped 3 bases from V and 4 bases from J, with 7 bases between. The germline CDR1 and CDR2 sequences are LNHDA and SQIVND (reference sequence). The CDR3 runs 14 residues. This clonotype is medium-sized. Antigen: not known. Peripheral blood genomic DNA, not sorted cells or RNA, was the template. Multiplex touch-down PCR with TRB-A/B primers amplified rearranged V-D-J TRB sequences. TCRdb used MiXCR to reprocess the multiplex PCR reads, holding one entry per CDR3 protein. The table has 8,500 to 10,000 distinct CDR3 sequences, roughly two fifths seen once. This clonotype was sampled from a human donor in good health. Specimen: blood. This rearrangement joins TRBV19 to TRBJ2-6, with D perhaps given as TRBD1 or TRBD2 (5 bases each). The CDR3 bases are TGTGCCAGTAGTATTGGGGACGGGGCCAACGTCCTGACTTTC. Amino acid sequence: CASSIGDGANVLTF.